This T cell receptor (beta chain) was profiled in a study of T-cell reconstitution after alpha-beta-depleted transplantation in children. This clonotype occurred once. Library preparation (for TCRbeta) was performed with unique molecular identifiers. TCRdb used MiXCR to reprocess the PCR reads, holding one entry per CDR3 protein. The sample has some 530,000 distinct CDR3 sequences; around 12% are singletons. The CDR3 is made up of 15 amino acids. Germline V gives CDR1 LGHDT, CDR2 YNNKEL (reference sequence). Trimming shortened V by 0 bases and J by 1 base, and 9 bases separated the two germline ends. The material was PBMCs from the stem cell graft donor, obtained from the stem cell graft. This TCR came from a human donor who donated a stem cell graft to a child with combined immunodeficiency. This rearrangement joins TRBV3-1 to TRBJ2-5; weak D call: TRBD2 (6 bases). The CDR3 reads CASSQEWGVQETQYF. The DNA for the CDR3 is TGTGCCAGCAGCCAAGAGTGGGGGGTCCAAGAGACCCAGTACTTC.